This T cell receptor (beta chain) was sequenced for a study of blood T cell repertoires in COVID-19. Looking at the study overall: COVID-19 samples from acute and convalescent phases originated in the United States, Italy and Spain. The analysed material was cDNA or gDNA that came from T cells, B-cell-depleted T cells, or PBMCs.

Original analysis: Reference gene primer amplification in the assay estimated nucleated cell counts. The table came from immunoSEQ multiplex PCR; TCRdb's copy has only in-frame clones and leaves some out. The V and J calls and clone size are taken from that table; D and trimming were inferred from the DNA. The profile shows 45,000 to 65,000 clones, approximately 80% of them singletons. CDR3 length: 14 residues. The V end lost 5 bases, the J end lost 2 bases, and 13 bases lay between the germline ends. Germline assignment: CDR1 SEHNR and CDR2 FQNEAQ (reference sequence). This clone was seen just once. This receptor was identified in a man aged 70-80 years with active or convalescent COVID-19. The rearrangement joins TRBV7-9 to TRBJ2-7, with D possibly being TRBD1 (6 bases). The specimen sequenced was peripheral blood. The CDR3, as DNA: TGTGCCAGCAGCGAGGGGGACCGCCCCTACGAGCAGTACTTC. Translated, it gives CASSEGDRPYEQYF. The whole variable domain, filled in from reference TRBV7-9 and TRBJ2-7, reads DTGVSQNPRHKITKRGQNVTFRCDPISEHNRLYWYRQTLGQGPEFLTYFQNEAQLEKSRLLSDRFSAERPKGSFSTLEIQRTEQGDSAMYLCASSEGDRPYEQYFGPGTRLTVT.